Detailed here is one T cell receptor (beta chain). The data were obtained in a study of human T cells and chemical hapten exposure. After removal of 3 bases from V and 5 bases from J, the junction contained 5 bases not matched to a gene. There are 16 residues in the CDR3. Germline-derived CDR1 and CDR2 are SGHTA and FQGTGA. Original analysis: With a range of 23,224 to 690,600, the median per sample was around 96,000 TCRs. A single record per CDR3 protein comes from TCRdb applying MiXCR to the RACE reads. The V and J calls follow TCRdb's processing rather than the paper's. This sample yields around 120,000 distinct CDR3 sequences, of which roughly an eighth are seen a single time; 0.92% belongs to the top ten. Stated time point: patch test 1, 2 weeks after DPC sensitization. Specified treatment: therapeutic diphenylcyclopropenone sensitization with weekly scalp DPC. Donors, patients with alopecia ranging from 18 to 70 years old and judged suitable for DPC, provided samples.

This specimen was whole blood, taken in connection with sensitization to the hapten diphenylcyclopropenone (DPC). The rearrangement links TRBV7-3 to TRBJ2-5; 14 bases map to TRBD2. The TCR was taken from a man aged 18-30 years with alopecia areata. Some clones in this sample may be carry-over from other donors' samples. Here the CDR3 reads CASSLTSGGASETQYF. In DNA form, the CDR3 reads TGTGCCAGCAGCTTGACTAGCGGGGGGGCCTCGGAGACCCAGTACTTC. Together with reference TRBV7-3 and TRBJ2-5, the CDR3 gives the full variable domain: GAGVSQTPSNKVTEKGKYVELRCDPISGHTALYWYRQSLGQGPEFLIYFQGTGAADDSGLPNDRFFAVRPEGSVSTLKIQRTERGDSAVYLCASSLTSGGASETQYFGPGTRLLVL.